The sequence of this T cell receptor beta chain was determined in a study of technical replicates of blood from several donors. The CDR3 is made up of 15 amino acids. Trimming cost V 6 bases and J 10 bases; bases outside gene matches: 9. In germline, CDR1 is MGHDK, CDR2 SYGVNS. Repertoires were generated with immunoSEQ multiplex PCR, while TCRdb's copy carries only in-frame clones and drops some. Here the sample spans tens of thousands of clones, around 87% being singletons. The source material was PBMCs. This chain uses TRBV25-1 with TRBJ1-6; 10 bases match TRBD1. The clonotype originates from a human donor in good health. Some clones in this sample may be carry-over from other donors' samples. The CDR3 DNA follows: TGTGCCAGCAGCGCCGGACAGGGGGGCAGGTCACCCCTCCACTTT. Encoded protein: CASSAGQGGRSPLHF. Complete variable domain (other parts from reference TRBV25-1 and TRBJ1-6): EADIYQTPRYLVIGTGKKITLECSQTMGHDKMYWYQQDPGMELHLIHYSYGVNSTEKGDLSSESTVSRIRTEHFPLTLESARPSHTSQYLCASSAGQGGRSPLHFGNGTRLTVT.